This T cell receptor (beta chain) was identified during a study of Tregs in tolerant kidney transplant recipients. Whole-study findings and limits: Validation in larger populations is needed because few patients were studied. This study did not directly address biological reproducibility.

TCRdb's copy holds only in-frame clones and misses some; the assay was immunoSEQ multiplex PCR. Of around 120,000 clones listed, 92% are singletons. Concerning this clone: Its cognate antigen is unknown.

CD4+CD25+CD127- Tregs, CD4+CD25- non-Tregs, CD4 and CD8 cells were sorted. The sequence derives from a human donor in good health. The sequenced material came from CD4+ T cells from blood.

For the CDR3, the DNA is TGTGCTAGTGGTTTGGGTCTACAGGGGGAGCCCCAGCATTTT. Translation: CASGLGLQGEPQHF. This chain links TRBV12-5 with TRBJ1-5; TRBD1 aligns across 8 bases. With 1 base clipped from V and 8 bases from J, the junction kept 4 bases outside the gene matches. The CDR3 loop spans 14 amino acids. Germline CDR1 is LGHNT and CDR2 is FRNRAP.